A selection of T cell receptor beta chains follows, all from one sample in a study of cytomegalovirus exposure and HLA in healthy donors. Sequencing used immunoSEQ multiplex PCR; TCRdb keeps in-frame clones, though not all of them. Of about 130,000 clones detected, 70% to 85% appear once; the ten largest clones hold around 3%. Sample: PBMCs. These receptors were obtained from a boy aged 2 to 10 in good health and CMV-seronegative. CDR3s include the opening cysteine and the closing phenylalanine or tryptophan. A D gene is named only where the DNA matches it firmly. The size entry is marked missing in some rows and otherwise reads once, few, many or a size class.

clone_size: once; d_call: TRBD1; v_call: TRBV19; j_call: TRBJ1-2; cdr3_aa: CASSLKHQTGGGFGYTF; cdr3_nt: TGTGCCAGTAGTTTAAAACACCAAACAGGGGGTGGCTTTGGCTACACCTTC
clone_size: -; d_call: -; v_call: TRBV7-8; j_call: TRBJ1-5; cdr3_aa: CASSFLRGGSNQPQHF; cdr3_nt: TGTGCCAGCAGCTTCTTGAGGGGGGGGTCGAATCAGCCCCAGCATTTT
clone_size: few; d_call: TRBD2; v_call: TRBV9; j_call: TRBJ2-1; cdr3_aa: CASSVEEASGEQFF; cdr3_nt: TGTGCCAGCAGCGTAGAAGAAGCTAGCGGCGAGCAGTTCTTC
clone_size: once; d_call: -; v_call: TRBV7-9; j_call: TRBJ1-2; cdr3_aa: CASSTLPLSGRADYYGYTF; cdr3_nt: TGTGCCAGCAGCACTCTACCTCTCTCCGGGAGGGCGGATTATTATGGCTACACCTTC
clone_size: -; d_call: TRBD2; v_call: TRBV7-2; j_call: TRBJ2-1; cdr3_aa: CASSQLAGGPRNEQFF; cdr3_nt: TGTGCCAGCAGCCAATTAGCGGGAGGGCCAAGGAATGAGCAGTTCTTC
clone_size: -; d_call: -; v_call: TRBV18; j_call: TRBJ1-1; cdr3_aa: CASLPNLGQMNTEAFF; cdr3_nt: TGTGCCAGCTTACCAAACCTTGGACAGATGAACACTGAAGCTTTCTTT
clone_size: once; d_call: -; v_call: TRBV7-2; j_call: TRBJ2-7; cdr3_aa: CASSLSRGRGYYEQYF; cdr3_nt: TGTGCCAGCAGCTTATCAAGGGGGAGGGGGTACTACGAGCAGTACTTC
clone_size: -; d_call: -; v_call: TRBV15; j_call: TRBJ1-5; cdr3_aa: CATSRDLDSLSRGTHF; cdr3_nt: TGTGCCACCAGCAGAGATCTTGACAGCCTTTCCCGCGGGACGCATTTT
clone_size: -; d_call: -; v_call: TRBV20-1; j_call: TRBJ1-2; cdr3_aa: CSAGPGDGYTF; cdr3_nt: TGCAGTGCTGGGCCCGGCGATGGCTACACCTTC
clone_size: -; d_call: TRBD2; v_call: TRBV5-8; j_call: TRBJ2-3; cdr3_aa: CASWASGRAGPIVEQYF; cdr3_nt: TGTGCCAGCTGGGCTAGCGGGAGGGCCGGTCCCATCGTGGAGCAGTATTTT
clone_size: -; d_call: -; v_call: TRBV7-6; j_call: TRBJ2-5; cdr3_aa: CASTPYQETQYF; cdr3_nt: TGTGCCAGCACTCCCTACCAAGAGACCCAGTACTTC
clone_size: -; d_call: -; v_call: TRBV19; j_call: TRBJ2-3; cdr3_aa: CATRRASAPVRDTQYF; cdr3_nt: TGTGCCACCCGACGGGCTAGCGCCCCGGTAAGAGATACGCAGTATTTT
clone_size: few; d_call: -; v_call: TRBV19; j_call: TRBJ1-2; cdr3_aa: CASSWGGSYGYTF; cdr3_nt: TGTGCCAGTAGTTGGGGGGGAAGCTATGGCTACACCTTC
clone_size: few; d_call: -; v_call: TRBV18; j_call: TRBJ2-2; cdr3_aa: CASSPSGTRSGELFF; cdr3_nt: TGTGCCAGCTCACCATCCGGGACACGGTCCGGGGAGCTGTTTTTT
clone_size: -; d_call: -; v_call: TRBV6-5; j_call: TRBJ1-2; cdr3_aa: CASSSTPFSPYGYTF; cdr3_nt: TGTGCCAGCAGCTCGACTCCCTTCAGTCCATATGGCTACACCTTC
clone_size: -; d_call: -; v_call: TRBV30; j_call: TRBJ1-5; cdr3_aa: CAWSTSSGQPQHF; cdr3_nt: TGTGCCTGGAGTACCTCGTCCGGTCAGCCCCAGCATTTT
clone_size: -; d_call: -; v_call: TRBV7-6; j_call: TRBJ2-7; cdr3_aa: CASSLAEGDEQYF; cdr3_nt: TGTGCCAGCAGCTTGGCGGAAGGGGACGAGCAGTACTTC
clone_size: few; d_call: TRBD1; v_call: TRBV5-4; j_call: TRBJ1-5; cdr3_aa: CASSFGGQDDQPQHF; cdr3_nt: TGTGCCAGCAGCTTCGGCGGACAGGACGATCAGCCCCAGCATTTT
clone_size: -; d_call: -; v_call: TRBV5-5; j_call: TRBJ1-2; cdr3_aa: CASSLRWRDGSNYGYTF; cdr3_nt: TGTGCCAGCAGCTTACGGTGGCGGGACGGATCTAACTATGGCTACACCTTC
clone_size: -; d_call: -; v_call: TRBV7-6; j_call: TRBJ1-5; cdr3_aa: CASSLVPLNQPQHF; cdr3_nt: TGTGCCAGCAGCTTAGTTCCCCTTAATCAGCCCCAGCATTTT
clone_size: -; d_call: TRBD1; v_call: TRBV6-1; j_call: TRBJ1-2; cdr3_aa: CASRQGAFGYTF; cdr3_nt: TGTGCCAGCCGACAGGGGGCCTTTGGCTACACCTTC
clone_size: -; d_call: -; v_call: TRBV7-3; j_call: TRBJ2-3; cdr3_aa: CASSLSRVSDTQYF; cdr3_nt: TGTGCCAGCAGCTTGTCCAGGGTTTCAGATACGCAGTATTTT
clone_size: -; d_call: TRBD1; v_call: TRBV19; j_call: TRBJ2-3; cdr3_aa: CASSMTRGQGTDTQYF; cdr3_nt: TGTGCCAGTAGTATGACCCGGGGACAGGGCACAGATACGCAGTATTTT
clone_size: -; d_call: -; v_call: TRBV6-5; j_call: TRBJ1-5; cdr3_aa: CASSPYGGSNQPQHF; cdr3_nt: TGTGCCAGCAGCCCGTACGGAGGGAGCAATCAGCCCCAGCATTTT
clone_size: -; d_call: -; v_call: TRBV7-9; j_call: TRBJ1-4; cdr3_aa: CASSSAPGAPGKLFF; cdr3_nt: TGTGCCAGCAGCTCCGCCCCAGGGGCCCCTGGAAAACTGTTTTTT
clone_size: few; d_call: -; v_call: TRBV7-2; j_call: TRBJ2-3; cdr3_aa: CASSLVGSRATDTQYF; cdr3_nt: TGTGCCAGCAGCTTAGTCGGCTCGAGGGCCACAGATACGCAGTATTTT
clone_size: -; d_call: -; v_call: TRBV14; j_call: TRBJ2-3; cdr3_aa: CASSQDIEMRTDTQYF; cdr3_nt: TGTGCCAGCAGCCAAGATATAGAGATGAGGACAGATACGCAGTATTTT
clone_size: -; d_call: TRBD1; v_call: TRBV27; j_call: TRBJ2-5; cdr3_aa: CASSSRTGGEHQETQYF; cdr3_nt: TGTGCCAGCAGTTCAAGGACAGGGGGGGAACACCAAGAGACCCAGTACTTC
clone_size: -; d_call: -; v_call: TRBV7-3; j_call: TRBJ2-2; cdr3_aa: CASSPLGSGELFF; cdr3_nt: TGTGCCAGCAGCCCGCTAGGTTCCGGGGAGCTGTTTTTT
clone_size: -; d_call: TRBD2; v_call: TRBV7-9; j_call: TRBJ2-1; cdr3_aa: CASSPRLAGGLYNEQFF; cdr3_nt: TGTGCCAGCAGCCCTAGACTAGCGGGGGGCCTCTACAATGAGCAGTTCTTC
clone_size: -; d_call: -; v_call: TRBV6-5; j_call: TRBJ2-6; cdr3_aa: CASSYFDNSGANVLTF; cdr3_nt: TGTGCCAGCAGTTACTTCGACAACTCTGGGGCCAACGTCCTGACTTTC
clone_size: once; d_call: -; v_call: TRBV4-3; j_call: TRBJ1-1; cdr3_aa: CASSQDSGTEAFF; cdr3_nt: TGCGCCAGCAGCCAAGATTCAGGAACTGAAGCTTTCTTT
clone_size: -; d_call: TRBD2; v_call: TRBV19; j_call: TRBJ2-1; cdr3_aa: CASSIGTSGLFF; cdr3_nt: TGTGCCAGTAGTATAGGGACTAGCGGACTGTTCTTC
clone_size: -; d_call: TRBD1; v_call: TRBV27; j_call: TRBJ1-1; cdr3_aa: CASSSQTGANTEAFF; cdr3_nt: TGTGCCAGCAGTTCCCAGACAGGGGCGAACACTGAAGCTTTCTTT
clone_size: -; d_call: TRBD2; v_call: TRBV12-5; j_call: TRBJ2-1; cdr3_aa: CASGLSVGAGNTYNEQFF; cdr3_nt: TGTGCTAGTGGTTTGTCGGTTGGAGCGGGAAACACCTACAATGAGCAGTTCTTC
clone_size: -; d_call: -; v_call: TRBV9; j_call: TRBJ2-3; cdr3_aa: CASSPRGGSPDTQYF; cdr3_nt: TGTGCCAGCAGCCCCAGGGGAGGGAGTCCGGATACGCAGTATTTT
clone_size: -; d_call: TRBD1; v_call: TRBV7-2; j_call: TRBJ1-3; cdr3_aa: CASSLQRGPGNTIYF; cdr3_nt: TGTGCCAGCAGCTTGCAAAGGGGGCCTGGAAACACCATATATTTT
clone_size: -; d_call: -; v_call: TRBV5-1; j_call: TRBJ2-1; cdr3_aa: CASSLGLGNEQFF; cdr3_nt: TGCGCCAGCAGCTTGGGACTAGGCAATGAGCAGTTCTTC